These 24 T cell receptor beta chains were sequenced from one sample in a study of response to subunit inactivated influenza vaccine. TCRdb redid the calling of the RT-PCR reads with MiXCR, one entry per CDR3 protein. The table lists around 540,000 distinct CDR3 sequences, roughly 10% of them singletons. The sequences come from PBMCs from blood, collected on the day of vaccination. The receptors come from a man aged 45-65 years who received an inactivated influenza vaccine.

This clonotype was observed a handful of times. The V call is TRBV10-1, the J call TRBJ2-3; TRBD2 aligns across 8 bases. CDR1 is WNHNN and CDR2 is SYGVQD in the germline V gene (reference sequence). The CDR3 sequence is 19 residues long. J lost 2 bases, V lost 4 bases, and 17 bases had no gene match. The CDR3 nucleotides are TGCGCCAGCAGTGGGCCCATAGCGGGGCGAAAACAAGTCACAGATACGCAGTATTTT. Translated: CASSGPIAGRKQVTDTQYF.

The table lists this clonotype with a few counts. The chain couples TRBV12-3 or TRBV12-4 to TRBJ1-1; the D is unclear. Trimming took 2 bases from V and 1 from J, leaving 8 bases between them. The CDR3 covers 14 residues. CDR3 loop: CASSLFHENTEAFF. DNA of the CDR3: TGTGCCAGCAGTTTATTTCACGAGAACACTGAAGCTTTCTTT.

The chain recombines TRBV7-2 with TRBJ2-5, with D possibly called TRBD1 or TRBD2 (5 bases each). CDR1 and CDR2 from the germline V gene are SGHTA and FQGNSA. The CDR3 sequence is 16 residues long. Trimming took 6 bases from V and 0 from J, leaving 17 bases between them. Here the CDR3 reads CASSLDSGLHQETQYF. The CDR3 bases are TGTGCCAGCAGTCTAGACAGCGGACTGCACCAAGAGACCCAGTACTTC.

The chain recombines TRBV7-2 with TRBJ1-1; a possible D gene is TRBD1 (5 bases). From germline, CDR1 is SGHTA and CDR2 FQGNSA. Trimming left V 3 bases short and J 5 bases short, with 13 bases between. The CDR3 spans 14 residues. DNA of the CDR3: TGTGCCAGCAGCTTCGGAGGTGGGGGTACTGAAGCTTTCTTT. Protein: CASSFGGGGTEAFF.

This clonotype was counted only a few times. This chain links TRBV3-1 with TRBJ2-1; D might be TRBD2 (6 bases). The CDR3 consists of 15 residues. Germline CDR1 and CDR2: LGHDT and YNNKEL (reference sequence). The V gene lost 8 bases and the J gene lost 6 bases, with 20 bases spanning the gap. The CDR3, as DNA: TGTGCCAGCGCCGCCGGGCCGGGACTCAGCAATGAGCAGTTCTTC. Translating it yields CASAAGPGLSNEQFF.

This clonotype appeared a few times. The chain recombines TRBV4-3 with TRBJ1-1; tentatively, D is TRBD1 (6 bases). The CDR3 consists of 13 residues. Trimming took off 0 bases at V and 8 bases at J, with 10 bases between the two ends. From germline, CDR1 is LGHNA and CDR2 YSLEER. The DNA for the CDR3 is TGCGCCAGCAGCCAAGAGGGCAGGGGAGAAGCTTTCTTT. It encodes CASSQEGRGEAFF.

The chain employs TRBV7-9 and TRBJ2-7; TRBD1 or TRBD2 may be the D gene (5 bases each). Germline V gene data show CDR1 as SEHNR and CDR2 as FQNEAQ (reference sequence). The CDR3 is 15 residues long. Trimming stripped 3 bases from V and 0 bases from J, with 12 bases between. The CDR3 nucleotides are TGTGCCAGCAGCTTTGGGGGTTTAAGCTCCTACGAGCAGTACTTC. It specifies CASSFGGLSSYEQYF.

This clonotype was seen a few times. The V call is TRBV6-5, the J call TRBJ2-1; no clear D. Looked up from germline, CDR1 is MNHEY and CDR2 is SVGAGI. V gave up 6 bases and J gave up 9 bases, with 9 bases separating them. The CDR3 is 11 amino acids. The CDR3 is CASRSRSEQFF. The CDR3 DNA follows: TGTGCCAGCAGATCTAGGAGTGAGCAGTTCTTC.

This clonotype was detected many times. The chain employs TRBV5-1 and TRBJ2-3; the D is unclear. V was clipped by 0 bases and J by 3 bases, with 8 bases between them. This CDR3 contains 14 residues. CDR1 and CDR2 from the germline V gene are SGHRS and YFSETQ. The CDR3 sequence is CASSLAAFTDTQYF. Written as DNA, the CDR3 is TGCGCCAGCAGCTTGGCCGCGTTTACAGATACGCAGTATTTT. Filled out from reference TRBV5-1 and TRBJ2-3, the complete variable domain reads KAGVTQTPRYLIKTRGQQVTLSCSPISGHRSVSWYQQTPGQGLQFLFEYFSETQRNKGNFPGRFSGRQFSNSRSEMNVSTLELGDSALYLCASSLAAFTDTQYFGPGTRLTVL.

The table lists this clonotype with a few counts. V usage is TRBV28 and J usage is TRBJ2-3, with 15 bases matching TRBD2. The V gene's germline CDR1 is MDHEN and CDR2 SYDVKM. V trimming: 6 bases; J trimming: 0 bases; junction bases outside the gene matches: 10. This CDR3 region has 19 residues. The CDR3 coding sequence is TGTGCCAGCAGGGGGACTAGCGGGGGGCCTACCACTAGCACAGATACGCAGTATTTT. This sequence encodes CASRGTSGGPTTSTDTQYF.

The chain is built from TRBV5-1 and TRBJ2-1, with 10 bases matching TRBD2. The germline CDR1 and CDR2 sequences are SGHRS and YFSETQ. The CDR3 has 15 amino acids. Germline trimming cut 5 bases from V and 2 bases from J; bases unmatched to any gene: 4. CDR3 nucleotides: TGCGCCAGCAGAATAGCGGGAGGAGCCTACAATGAGCAGTTCTTC. It yields the protein CASRIAGGAYNEQFF.

This chain uses TRBV10-3 with TRBJ1-3, with no clear D. The CDR3 is 15 residues long. V gave up 5 bases and J gave up 4 bases, with 15 bases separating them. The germline CDR1 and CDR2 sequences are ENHRY and SYGVKD. This chain's CDR3 is CAISNPGVGGNTIYF. DNA for the CDR3: TGTGCCATCAGTAACCCCGGGGTTGGAGGAAACACCATATATTTT.

This clonotype was counted only a few times. The chain recombines TRBV15 with TRBJ2-3; D tentatively fits TRBD1 or TRBD2 (5 bases each). V dropped 1 base and J dropped 1 base, with 12 bases sitting between them. The CDR3 runs to 16 residues. Germline lookup yields CDR1 LNHNV and CDR2 YYDKDF (reference sequence). The DNA of the CDR3 is TGTGCCACCAGCAGAGGAGGGGTTTTCGGCACAGATACGCAGTATTTT. Its protein product is CATSRGGVFGTDTQYF. Supplemented by reference TRBV15 and TRBJ2-3, the full variable domain reads DAMVIQNPRYQVTQFGKPVTLSCSQTLNHNVMYWYQQKSSQAPKLLFHYYDKDFNNEADTPDNFQSRRPNTSFCFLDIRSPGLGDTAMYLCATSRGGVFGTDTQYFGPGTRLTVL.

This clonotype showed up just a few times. The V call is TRBV10-3, the J call TRBJ2-1, with a weak D call TRBD1 (6 bases). V lost 4 bases, J lost 6 bases, and 16 bases lay in between. Germline CDR1 and CDR2: ENHRY and SYGVKD. There are 15 residues in the CDR3. CDR3 nucleotide sequence: TGTGCCATCAGTGGTAAAAACAGGGATCGCAATGAGCAGTTCTTC. Residues: CAISGKNRDRNEQFF.

This clonotype was found many times. V and J are TRBV9 and TRBJ2-3; D unclear. The germline gives CDR1 SGDLS, CDR2 YYNGEE. The CDR3 spans 14 residues. The V end lost 0 bases, the J end lost 0 bases, and 5 bases lay between the germline ends. CDR3 sequence: CASSVESSTDTQYF. The CDR3 coding sequence is TGTGCCAGCAGCGTAGAATCAAGCACAGATACGCAGTATTTT.

This clonotype was picked up a small number of times. The chain recombines TRBV12-3 or TRBV12-4 with TRBJ2-3; D might be TRBD1 (6 bases). This CDR3 contains 14 residues. V lost 6 bases and J lost 5, with 15 bases in between. CDR3 DNA sequence: TGTGCCAGCAGAATGGACAGATCGGGAGATACGCAGTATTTT. Its translation: CASRMDRSGDTQYF.

This rearrangement joins TRBV28 to TRBJ2-7, with unresolved D. Looked up from germline, CDR1 is MDHEN and CDR2 is SYDVKM. The V and J ends lost 3 bases and 2 bases respectively, with 14 bases between them. There are 15 residues in the CDR3. CDR3 amino acids: CASSFGPPRTYEQYF. The CDR3 DNA sequence: TGTGCCAGCAGTTTTGGACCTCCCAGGACCTACGAGCAGTACTTC.

This clonotype was counted a few times. The chain combines TRBV5-1 with TRBJ2-2, with D maybe TRBD2 (6 bases). This CDR3 contains 16 residues. V was shortened by 0 bases and J by 5 bases, with 14 bases between the two germline ends. Germline-derived CDR1 and CDR2 are SGHRS and YFSETQ. In DNA, the CDR3 is TGCGCCAGCAGCTTGGTAGGCGGGGCCGGAACCGGGGAGCTGTTTTTT. Amino acids: CASSLVGGAGTGELFF.

This clonotype was found a few times. The rearrangement uses TRBV5-1 and TRBJ1-1, with D possibly being TRBD1 (6 bases). The CDR3 is 16 amino acids. V was clipped by 6 bases and J by 5 bases, with 23 bases between them. CDR1 is SGHRS, CDR2 YFSETQ, per germline. In DNA form, the CDR3 reads TGCGCCAGCAAGATTCTCCCAACAGGGACGGGGACTGAAGCTTTCTTT. Protein sequence: CASKILPTGTGTEAFF.

The chain couples TRBV10-3 to TRBJ2-7, with no clear D. The germline V gene has CDR1 ENHRY and CDR2 SYGVKD. The V end lost 8 bases, the J end lost 6 bases, and 11 bases lay between the germline ends. The CDR3 is 11 residues long. This chain's CDR3 is CAIGRFPEQYF. The CDR3, as DNA: TGTGCCATCGGGCGGTTCCCCGAGCAGTACTTC.

The chain couples TRBV29-1 to TRBJ2-7, with TRBD1 identical over 8 bases. CDR1 SQVTM and CDR2 ANQGSEA come from the germline V gene. V shed 2 bases and J 3 bases; nucleotides not matched to a gene: 6. The CDR3 runs to 14 residues. This chain's CDR3 is CSVEIRTGNYEQYF. Here the CDR3 DNA reads TGCAGCGTTGAAATCCGGACAGGGAACTACGAGCAGTACTTC.

The chain links TRBV7-9 to TRBJ1-2, with a tentative D call TRBD1 (5 bases). The germline V gene encodes CDR1 SEHNR and CDR2 FQNEAQ (reference sequence). V was pared by 5 bases and J by 1 base, with 17 bases between. CDR3 length equals 16 residues. The CDR3 region has the DNA TGTGCCAGCAGCCAAGGGGCGGGTGTTGTTAACTATGGCTACACCTTC. Translated, it gives CASSQGAGVVNYGYTF. Drawing the rest from reference TRBV7-9 and TRBJ1-2, the complete variable domain is DTGVSQNPRHKITKRGQNVTFRCDPISEHNRLYWYRQTLGQGPEFLTYFQNEAQLEKSRLLSDRFSAERPKGSFSTLEIQRTEQGDSAMYLCASSQGAGVVNYGYTFGSGTRLTVV.

This clonotype was seen repeatedly, ten times or more. This chain uses TRBV12-3 or TRBV12-4 with TRBJ2-1; D perhaps matches TRBD2 (7 bases). V lost 2 bases and J 9 bases, leaving 14 bases between the germline ends. This CDR3 is built from 14 residues. Here the CDR3 reads CASSLLGGRVEQFF. CDR3 in DNA: TGTGCCAGCAGTTTATTGGGGGGGCGGGTTGAGCAGTTCTTC.

This rearrangement joins TRBV20-1 to TRBJ2-7, with D perhaps TRBD1 (5 bases). Germline assignment: CDR1 DFQATT and CDR2 SNEGSKA (reference sequence). V was pared by 6 bases and J by 3 bases, with 18 bases between. The CDR3 is made up of 14 amino acids. DNA for the CDR3: TGCAGTGCCCGGGCAGGGCGCGGCATCTACGAGCAGTACTTC. Protein: CSARAGRGIYEQYF.